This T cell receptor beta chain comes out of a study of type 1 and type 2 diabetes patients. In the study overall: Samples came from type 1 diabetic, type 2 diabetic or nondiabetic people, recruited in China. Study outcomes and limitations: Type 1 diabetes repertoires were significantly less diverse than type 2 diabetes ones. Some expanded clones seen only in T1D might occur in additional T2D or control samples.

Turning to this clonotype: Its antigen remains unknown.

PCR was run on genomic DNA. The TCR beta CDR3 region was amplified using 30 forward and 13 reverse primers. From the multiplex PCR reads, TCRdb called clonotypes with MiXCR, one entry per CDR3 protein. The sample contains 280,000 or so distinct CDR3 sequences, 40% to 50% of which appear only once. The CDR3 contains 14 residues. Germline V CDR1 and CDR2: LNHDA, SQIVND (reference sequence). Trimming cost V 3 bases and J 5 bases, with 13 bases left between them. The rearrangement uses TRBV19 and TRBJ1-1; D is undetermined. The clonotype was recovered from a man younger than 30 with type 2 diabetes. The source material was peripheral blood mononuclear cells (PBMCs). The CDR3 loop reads CASSISETWTEAFF. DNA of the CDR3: TGTGCCAGTAGTATTTCGGAAACATGGACTGAAGCTTTCTTT. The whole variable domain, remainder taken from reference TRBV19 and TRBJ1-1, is DGGITQSPKYLFRKEGQNVTLSCEQNLNHDAMYWYRQDPGQGLRLIYYSQIVNDFQKGDIAEGYSVSREKKESFPLTVTSAQKNPTAFYLCASSISETWTEAFFGQGTRLTVV.